The clone carrying this TCR beta chain has only a few counts. These data belong to a study of T-cell reconstitution after alpha-beta-depleted transplantation in children. Preparation of the TCRbeta library used unique molecular identifiers. TCRdb re-derived calls from the PCR reads in MiXCR, one entry per CDR3 protein. The sample includes 500,000 to 600,000 distinct CDR3 sequences, around 18% seen only once; the top ten take 2.5% to 3.5%. Germline values: CDR1 SGHAT, CDR2 FQNNGV. The CDR3 extends over 17 amino acids. V was clipped by 3 bases and J by 4 bases, with 19 bases between them. The TCR was taken from a human donor who donated a stem cell graft to a child with acute lymphoblastic leukemia. The material was PBMCs from the stem cell graft donor, obtained from the stem cell graft. V gene TRBV11-2 combines with J gene TRBJ2-1; D perhaps matches TRBD1 (6 bases). The CDR3 region is CASSFIAGAYAYNEQFF. CDR3 in DNA: TGTGCCAGCAGCTTTATCGCAGGGGCCTACGCTTACAATGAGCAGTTCTTC.